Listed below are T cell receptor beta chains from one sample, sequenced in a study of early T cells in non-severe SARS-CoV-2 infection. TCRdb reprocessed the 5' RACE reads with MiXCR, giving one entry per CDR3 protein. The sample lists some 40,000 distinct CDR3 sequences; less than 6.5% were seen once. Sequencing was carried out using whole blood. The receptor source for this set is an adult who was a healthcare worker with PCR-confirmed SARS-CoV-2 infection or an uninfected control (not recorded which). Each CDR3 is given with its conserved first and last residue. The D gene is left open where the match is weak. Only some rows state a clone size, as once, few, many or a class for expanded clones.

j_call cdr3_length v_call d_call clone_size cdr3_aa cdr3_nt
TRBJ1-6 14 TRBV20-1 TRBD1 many CSARGKTGYSPLHF TGCAGTGCTAGAGGCAAGACAGGGTATTCACCCCTCCACTTT
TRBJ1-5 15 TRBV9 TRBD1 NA CASSVGDSLNQPQHF TGTGCCAGCAGCGTAGGGGACAGCCTCAATCAGCCCCAGCATTTT
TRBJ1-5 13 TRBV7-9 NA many CASSYSGNQPQHF TGTGCCAGCAGCTACTCGGGCAATCAGCCCCAGCATTTT
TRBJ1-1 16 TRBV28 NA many CASSFEWESMNTEAFF TGTGCCAGCAGTTTTGAGTGGGAATCCATGAACACTGAAGCTTTCTTT
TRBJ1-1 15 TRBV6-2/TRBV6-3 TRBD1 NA CASSYSPTGDTEAFF TGTGCCAGCAGTTACTCCCCGACAGGGGATACTGAAGCTTTCTTT
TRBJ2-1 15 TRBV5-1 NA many CASSFMAGSTNEQFF TGCGCCAGCAGCTTTATGGCGGGGTCTACGAATGAGCAGTTCTTC
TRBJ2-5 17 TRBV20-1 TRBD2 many CSARDQRTSYPQETQYF TGCAGTGCTAGAGATCAACGGACTAGCTACCCCCAAGAGACCCAGTACTTC
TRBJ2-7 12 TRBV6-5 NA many CASSSSGYPTYF TGTGCCAGCAGTTCCTCTGGTTATCCCACGTATTTC
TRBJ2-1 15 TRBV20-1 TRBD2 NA CSATDLAGGYNEQFF TGCAGTGCCACCGACCTAGCGGGGGGTTACAATGAGCAGTTCTTC
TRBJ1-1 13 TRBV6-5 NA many CASSYSRGTEAFF TGTGCCAGCAGTTACTCCCGGGGGACTGAAGCTTTCTTT
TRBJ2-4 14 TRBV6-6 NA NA CASSSSQVRVIQYF TGTGCCAGCAGTTCCTCACAGGTTCGGGTCATTCAGTACTTC
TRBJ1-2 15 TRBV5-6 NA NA CASSPGVAANYGYTF TGTGCCAGCAGCCCCGGAGTCGCTGCTAACTATGGCTACACCTTC
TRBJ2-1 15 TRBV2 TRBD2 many CASTFGTSGATEQFF TGTGCCAGCACCTTCGGGACTAGCGGTGCAACTGAGCAGTTCTTC
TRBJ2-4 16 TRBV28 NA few CASSPPGAFAKNIQYF TGTGCCAGCAGCCCCCCGGGCGCATTCGCCAAAAACATTCAGTACTTC
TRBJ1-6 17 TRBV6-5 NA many CASSYSMGALDNSPLHF TGTGCCAGCAGTTACTCGATGGGGGCTTTGGATAATTCACCCCTCCACTTT
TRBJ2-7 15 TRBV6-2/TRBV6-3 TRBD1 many CASSRPSGQGYEQYF TGTGCCAGCAGTCGGCCCTCGGGACAGGGGTACGAGCAGTACTTC
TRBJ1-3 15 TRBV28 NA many CASRAAGSTGNTIYF TGTGCCAGCAGAGCCGCAGGGAGTACTGGAAACACCATATATTTT
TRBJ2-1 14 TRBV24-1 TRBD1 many CATSDFGQVNEQFF TGTGCCACCAGTGATTTTGGACAGGTCAATGAGCAGTTCTTC
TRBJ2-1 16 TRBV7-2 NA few CASSPGRDYSYNEQFF TGTGCCAGCAGCCCCGGTCGGGATTATTCCTACAATGAGCAGTTCTTC
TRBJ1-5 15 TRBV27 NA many CASSFTGNSNQPQHF TGTGCCAGCAGTTTTACGGGGAATAGCAATCAGCCCCAGCATTTT
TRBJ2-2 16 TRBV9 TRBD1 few CASRGTQGAGTGELFF TGTGCCAGCAGAGGGACACAGGGGGCCGGCACCGGGGAGCTGTTTTTT
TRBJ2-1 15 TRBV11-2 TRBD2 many CASSRSGRDYNEQFF TGTGCCAGCAGCAGAAGCGGGAGGGACTACAATGAGCAGTTCTTC
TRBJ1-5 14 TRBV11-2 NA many CASSLEPVGQPQHF TGTGCCAGCAGCTTAGAGCCAGTGGGTCAGCCCCAGCATTTT
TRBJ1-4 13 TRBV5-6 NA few CASSWGAKEKLFF TGTGCCAGCAGCTGGGGTGCGAAAGAAAAACTGTTTTTT
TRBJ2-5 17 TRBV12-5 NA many CASGLAVLTPYQETQYF TGTGCTAGTGGTTTGGCTGTCCTCACGCCTTACCAAGAGACCCAGTACTTC
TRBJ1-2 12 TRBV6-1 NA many CASSEGGYGYTF TGTGCCAGCAGTGAAGGGGGCTATGGCTACACCTTC
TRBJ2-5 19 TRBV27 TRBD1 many CASSKGPPGQDTYQETQYF TGTGCCAGCAGTAAAGGTCCCCCGGGACAGGACACATACCAAGAGACCCAGTACTTC
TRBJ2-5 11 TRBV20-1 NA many CSARGQETQYF TGCAGTGCTAGAGGGCAAGAGACCCAGTACTTC
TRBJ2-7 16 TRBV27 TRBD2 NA CASSRLAGPHNYEQYF TGTGCCAGCAGTCGGCTAGCGGGACCCCACAACTACGAGCAGTACTTC
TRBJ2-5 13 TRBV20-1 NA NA CSARRTSEETQYF TGCAGTGCTAGGAGGACGTCCGAAGAGACCCAGTACTTC
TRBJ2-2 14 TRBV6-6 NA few CASRPTGTTGELFF TGTGCCAGCAGGCCAACAGGGACCACCGGGGAGCTGTTTTTT
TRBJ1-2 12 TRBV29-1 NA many CSAGDRSYGYTF TGCAGCGCCGGGGACCGCTCCTATGGCTACACCTTC
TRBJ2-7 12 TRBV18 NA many CASSPASAEQYF TGTGCCAGCTCACCCGCATCGGCTGAGCAGTACTTC
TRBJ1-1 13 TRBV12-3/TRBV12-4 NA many CASSLASRLRAFF TGTGCCAGCAGTTTAGCATCCAGGCTTCGAGCTTTCTTT
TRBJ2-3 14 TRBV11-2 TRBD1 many CASSLRTGRDTQYF TGTGCCAGCAGCCTGCGGACAGGTAGAGATACGCAGTATTTT
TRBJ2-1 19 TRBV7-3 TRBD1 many CASSLNPPLTGIGYNEQFF TGTGCCAGCAGCTTAAATCCCCCACTGACAGGGATAGGGTACAATGAGCAGTTCTTC
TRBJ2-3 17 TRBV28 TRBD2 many CASSFVASGSGTDTQYF TGTGCCAGCAGTTTTGTGGCTAGCGGGAGCGGGACAGATACGCAGTATTTT
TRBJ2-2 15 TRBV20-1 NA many CSARDSRGNTGELFF TGCAGTGCTAGAGACTCTCGGGGGAACACCGGGGAGCTGTTTTTT
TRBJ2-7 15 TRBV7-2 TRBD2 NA CASSYAGGSNCEQYF TGTGCCAGCAGCTACGCGGGCGGGAGCAACTGCGAGCAGTACTTC
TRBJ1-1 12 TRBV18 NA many CASSPSTSEAFF TGTGCCAGCTCACCTTCGACTTCTGAAGCTTTCTTT
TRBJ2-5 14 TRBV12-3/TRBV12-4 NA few CASSPGRAGETQYF TGTGCCAGCAGCCCGGGGCGGGCGGGGGAGACCCAGTACTTC
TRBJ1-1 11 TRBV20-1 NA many CSASAATEAFF TGCAGTGCTTCCGCGGCGACTGAAGCTTTCTTT
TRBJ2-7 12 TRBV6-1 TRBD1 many CASSGTGPRGYF TGTGCCAGCAGCGGGACAGGACCCCGGGGGTACTTC
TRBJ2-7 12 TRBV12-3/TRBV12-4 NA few CASGPVAVEQYF TGTGCCAGCGGCCCCGTAGCAGTCGAGCAGTACTTC
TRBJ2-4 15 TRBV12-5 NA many CASGPGGMTKNIQYF TGTGCTAGTGGCCCCGGAGGGATGACCAAAAACATTCAGTACTTC
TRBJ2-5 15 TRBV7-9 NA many CASSVNRVQEETQYF TGTGCCAGCAGCGTAAACCGGGTTCAGGAGGAGACCCAGTACTTC
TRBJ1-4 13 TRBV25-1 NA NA CASSEKLVEKLFF TGTGCCAGCAGTGAAAAATTAGTCGAAAAACTGTTTTTT
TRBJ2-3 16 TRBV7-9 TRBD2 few CASSPSRLADTDTQYF TGTGCCAGCAGCCCCTCGAGGCTAGCGGACACAGATACGCAGTATTTT